The 15 T cell receptor beta chains below all came from one sample that was sequenced in a study. TCRdb re-analysed the 5' RACE reads in MiXCR, keeping a single row per CDR3 protein. Among 35,000 to 50,000 distinct CDR3 sequences listed, 22% were seen once. Treg sorting used a CD4+CD25+CD127-/low gate. Sequenced sample: Tregs sorted from blood. The receptors come from a female donor with breast cancer.

The chain uses TRBV4-1 and TRBJ2-7; 8 bases fit TRBD2. Germline lookup yields CDR1 MGHRA and CDR2 YSYEKL. The CDR3 totals 15 residues. The ends lost 4 bases at V and 5 bases at J; junction bases unmatched: 10. As DNA, the CDR3 is TGCGCCAGCAGCCCCTATGCGGGAGGAAGGAACGAGCAGTACTTC. It yields the protein CASSPYAGGRNEQYF.

The rearrangement uses TRBV20-1 and TRBJ2-7, with D unclear. Germline CDR1 is DFQATT and CDR2 is SNEGSKA (reference sequence). The CDR3 consists of 10 residues. V was clipped by 6 bases and J by 1 base, with 4 bases between them. CDR3 sequence reads: CSAKSYEQYF. The DNA for the CDR3 is TGCAGTGCAAAATCCTACGAGCAGTACTTC.

This clonotype came up a few times. The V call is TRBV10-3, the J call TRBJ1-1, with 8 bases matching TRBD1. CDR1 ENHRY and CDR2 SYGVKD come from the germline V gene. This CDR3 has 13 residues. The V and J ends lost 6 bases and 3 bases, in that order; junction bases with no gene match: 3. The CDR3 spells CAIRDRADTEAFF. CDR3 in DNA: TGTGCCATCAGGGACAGGGCGGACACTGAAGCTTTCTTT.

This clonotype turned up a few times. This chain links TRBV3-1 with TRBJ2-5, with 9 bases identical to TRBD2. Per the germline V gene, CDR1 is LGHDT and CDR2 is YNNKEL (reference sequence). The CDR3 spans 15 residues. Trimming at V came to 4 bases and at J to 4 bases, leaving 7 bases not matched to a gene. The CDR3 here is CASSLLAGQLETQYF. In DNA form, the CDR3 reads TGTGCCAGCAGCCTACTAGCGGGTCAATTAGAGACCCAGTACTTC.

The V and J genes are TRBV11-3 and TRBJ2-1; TRBD2 matches 8 bases. V was pared by 3 bases and J by 8 bases, with 9 bases of the junction left unmatched. Germline-derived CDR1 and CDR2 are SGHNT and YENEEA. The length of the CDR3 is 15 residues. In nucleotides, the CDR3 is TGTGCCAGCAGCTTCCGTAGCGGGACCTCAGATGAGCAGTTCTTC. It specifies CASSFRSGTSDEQFF.

The table lists this clonotype with many counts. The rearrangement uses TRBV20-1 and TRBJ2-3; D possibly corresponds to TRBD2 (5 bases). The CDR3 totals 13 residues. Per the germline V gene, CDR1 is DFQATT and CDR2 is SNEGSKA (reference sequence). With 6 bases removed from V and 2 bases from J, the gap between germline ends came to 12 bases. The CDR3 region has the DNA TGCAGTGCCCCGAGGGTGTACACAGATACGCAGTATTTT. This codes for CSAPRVYTDTQYF.

Regarding this clonotype: A much larger clonotype is one base distant, so this may be a read error. The chain combines TRBV20-1 with TRBJ1-3; 9 nucleotides agree with TRBD1. Germline V CDR1 and CDR2: DFQATT, SNEGSKA (reference sequence). This CDR3 is 16 amino acids long. V was clipped by 3 bases and J by 3 bases; unmatched bases: 9. The DNA for the CDR3 is TGCAGTGCTAGTAGCGGACAGGGGACAGGTGGAAACACCATATATTTT. Translating it yields CSASSGQGTGGNTIYF.

This clonotype has a handful of counts. This chain joins TRBV5-3 and TRBJ2-1, with 15 positions matching TRBD2. TRBV5-3 counts as an open reading frame of uncertain function. CDR3 length equals 20 residues. Germline trimming cut 4 bases from V and 9 bases from J; bases unmatched to any gene: 20. CDR3: CARSPTRTSGRAGLRCEQFF. CDR3 DNA: TGTGCCAGAAGCCCCACCCGGACTAGCGGGAGGGCCGGCTTACGGTGTGAGCAGTTCTTC.

In this sample, this clonotype turned up a few times. This chain uses TRBV6-5 with TRBJ1-5, with no clear D. V lost 2 bases to trimming and J lost 6 bases, with 8 bases between them. The length of the CDR3 is 13 residues. Germline V CDR1 and CDR2: MNHEY, SVGAGI. CDR3 in amino acids: CASSYTHGQPQHF. The CDR3 nucleotides are TGTGCCAGCAGTTACACCCATGGTCAGCCCCAGCATTTT.

This clonotype was seen at least ten times. CDR3 sequence: CSADGTSGASYEQYF. The CDR3 region has the DNA TGCAGTGCTGATGGGACTAGCGGGGCTTCCTACGAGCAGTACTTC. The V call is TRBV20-1, the J call TRBJ2-7, with 13 bases matching TRBD2. Unmatched junction bases numbered 5, after V lost 5 bases and J lost 1 base. Germline assignment: CDR1 DFQATT and CDR2 SNEGSKA (reference sequence). The CDR3 has 15 residues.

Remarks on this clonotype: The CDR3 ends on some other residue instead of the conserved phenylalanine or tryptophan, so this is likely a read error. The chain has TRBV5-1 and TRBJ2-2; the match to TRBD2 covers 9 bases. CDR1 is SGHRS, CDR2 YFSETQ, per germline. With 4 bases clipped from V and 3 bases from J, the junction kept 7 bases outside the gene matches. This CDR3 contains 16 residues. CDR3: CASSGSGRSDTGELFL. CDR3 sequence (DNA): TGCGCCAGCAGCGGTAGCGGGAGAAGCGACACCGGGGAGCTGTTTCTT.

A word on this clonotype: This clone may be a read error of a much larger clone one base away. The chain employs TRBV20-1 and TRBJ2-3; D not resolved. The CDR3 consists of 11 residues. CDR1 and CDR2 (germline): DFQATT, SNEGSKA (reference sequence). The CDR3 region is CSAPRTDTQCF. Here the CDR3 DNA reads TGCAGTGCCCCCCGTACAGATACGCAGTGTTTT.

Points on this clonotype: A much bigger clone sits one base away, suggesting this may be a read error. V gene TRBV20-1 combines with J gene TRBJ2-7; the match to TRBD2 covers 8 bases. Germline V gene lookup returns CDR1 DFQATT and CDR2 SNEGSKA (reference sequence). This CDR3 comprises 16 residues. CDR3 amino acids: CSAGDLAGTYSYEQYF. The CDR3 nucleotides read TGCAGTGCTGGAGACTTAGCGGGAACCTACTCCTACGAGCAGTACTTC.

In its sample, this clonotype was seen a few times. The rearrangement links TRBV29-1 to TRBJ2-1; 9 nucleotides agree with TRBD1. V lost 8 bases and J lost 6; bases outside the gene matches: 11. Per the germline V gene, CDR1 is SQVTM and CDR2 is ANQGSEA. The CDR3 covers 14 residues. The CDR3 reads CSITGTGRFNEQFF. The CDR3 DNA is TGCAGCATAACCGGGACAGGGAGATTCAATGAGCAGTTCTTC.

Remarks on this clonotype: This could be a read error, since a much larger clone is one nucleotide away. V and J are TRBV28 and TRBJ2-2, with TRBD2 as a possible D gene (5 bases). CDR1 MDHEN and CDR2 SYDVKM come from the germline V gene. The CDR3 loop spans 13 amino acids. The CDR3 loop is CASSFTNTGELCF. CDR3 DNA sequence: TGTGCCAGCAGTTTTACGAACACCGGGGAGCTGTGTTTT.